A selection of T cell receptor beta chains follows, all from one sample in a study of T cells in Graves' hyperthyroidism and ophthalmopathy. In TCRdb, the multiplex PCR reads were re-called with MiXCR into one record per CDR3 protein. The sample consists of roughly 510,000 distinct CDR3 sequences, around 43% of them appearing once. The source material was peripheral blood or thyroid tissue (not recorded which). All receptors come from an adult woman with Graves' disease, either hyperthyroidism or ophthalmopathy (not recorded which). Both conserved end residues are part of each CDR3. A D gene is named only where the DNA matches it firmly. The size entry is marked missing in some rows and otherwise reads once, few, many or a size class.

J gene,V gene,clone size,D gene,CDR3 DNA,CDR3 protein
TRBJ2-5,TRBV2,.,TRBD1,TGTGCCAGCAGCGGCGGAGGACAGGGCGCGGAGACCCAGTACTTC,CASSGGGQGAETQYF
TRBJ1-5,TRBV15,.,TRBD1,TGTGCCACCAGCAGGTGGGGACAGGGGGCTCCCTTTGGTCAGCCCCAGCATTTT,CATSRWGQGAPFGQPQHF
TRBJ1-4,TRBV14,many,TRBD1,TGTGCCAGCAGCCAAGATGACCAGGGGGCTAATGAAAAACTGTTTTTT,CASSQDDQGANEKLFF
TRBJ1-4,TRBV13,.,.,TGTGCCAGCAGCTTGGGGACAACTGAAAAACTGTTTTTT,CASSLGTTEKLFF
TRBJ2-2,TRBV7-6,many,.,TGTGCCAGCAGCAGTATAGCGGCCACCGGGGAGCTGTTTTTT,CASSSIAATGELFF
TRBJ1-1,TRBV28,.,TRBD1,TGTGCCACTCTTAGGGGGCGGGGTTGGAACACTGAAGCTTTCTTT,CATLRGRGWNTEAFF
TRBJ2-6,TRBV7-9,.,TRBD1,TGTGCCAGCAGTTGGGCCGGGACAGGGGGCAACTCTGGGGCCAACGTCCTGACTTTC,CASSWAGTGGNSGANVLTF
TRBJ1-5,TRBV15,.,.,TGTGCCACCAGCAGAGAACGAGGGGTTAGCAATCAGCCCCAGCATTTT,CATSRERGVSNQPQHF
TRBJ2-5,TRBV10-3,.,.,TGTGCCATCAGTGAAAAACGAGGAGAAGAGACCCAGTACTTC,CAISEKRGEETQYF
TRBJ1-4,TRBV24-1,.,TRBD1,TGTGCCACCAGTGATCGGGGGACAGGGTTTGAAAAACTGTTTTTT,CATSDRGTGFEKLFF
TRBJ1-3,TRBV6-1,few,.,TGTGCCAGCAGTGAAAGTGGAAACACCATATATTTT,CASSESGNTIYF
TRBJ1-5,TRBV29-1,few,.,TGCAGCGTTGGGCAGGGCCTCGGGTTGTCCCAGCATTTT,CSVGQGLGLSQHF
TRBJ1-1,TRBV25-1,many,.,TGTGCCAGCAGTCAATCGACGGACACTGAAGCTTTCTTT,CASSQSTDTEAFF
TRBJ2-3,TRBV10-2,.,.,TGCGCCAGCAGTGAGGATCAGGGTATGGCAGATACGCAGTATTTT,CASSEDQGMADTQYF
TRBJ2-7,TRBV7-2,.,TRBD1,TGTGCCAGCAGGTCGACAGGGAAATCCTACGAGCAGTACTTC,CASRSTGKSYEQYF
TRBJ1-2,TRBV29-1,.,.,TGCAGCGCGACAGCTAACTATGGCTACGCCTTC,CSATANYGYAF
TRBJ1-1,TRBV12-3/TRBV12-4,once,.,TGTGCCAGCAGTTCCCGCGGGGCGGGCATGAACACTGAAGCTTTCTTT,CASSSRGAGMNTEAFF
TRBJ1-3,TRBV15,few,.,TGTGCCACCAGCGACCGACTGTCAATAGTAACGGCAGGAAACACCATATATTTT,CATSDRLSIVTAGNTIYF
TRBJ1-6,TRBV20-1,many,TRBD1,TGCAGAGCAGGGGGCGGGAGAGAAGGGAATTCACCCCTCCACTTT,CRAGGGREGNSPLHF
TRBJ1-2,TRBV4-3,many,.,TGCGCCAGCAGCCAAGAAGCTCACTATGGCTACACCTTC,CASSQEAHYGYTF
TRBJ1-5,TRBV19,.,.,TGTGCCAGTAGCACCGGGCAGCGCAATCAGCCCCAGCATTTT,CASSTGQRNQPQHF
TRBJ2-3,TRBV9,few,.,TGTGCCAGCAGCGTAGTCAGTGGCACAGATACGCAGTATTTT,CASSVVSGTDTQYF
TRBJ1-6,TRBV7-2,.,.,TGTGCCAGCAGCTTAAGTTTCAGCTCACCCCTCCACTTT,CASSLSFSSPLHF
TRBJ2-7,TRBV7-9,.,.,TGTGCCAGCAGCTTTGGAGGGATCAGCGAGCAGTACTTC,CASSFGGISEQYF
TRBJ2-5,TRBV6-5,.,TRBD2,TGTGCCAGCAGTCCCGGGGGGGGCTCTGAGACCCAGTACTTC,CASSPGGGSETQYF
TRBJ1-5,TRBV20-1,many,TRBD1,TGCAGTGCTTCGGGCAGGGGGCTGGGGCAGCCCCAGCATTTT,CSASGRGLGQPQHF
TRBJ2-7,TRBV29-1,.,TRBD1,TGCAGCTTTACAGGGGCCCACAGTGAGCAGTACTTC,CSFTGAHSEQYF
TRBJ1-5,TRBV7-9,.,.,TGTGCCAGCAGCTTCGGCAGGGTCGGACAGCCCCAGCATTTT,CASSFGRVGQPQHF
TRBJ1-2,TRBV7-2,.,.,TGTGCCAGCAGCTTCGCGGGGGGCCGGTTGTTGGGTGGCTACACCTTC,CASSFAGGRLLGGYTF
TRBJ2-2,TRBV11-2,many,.,TGTGCCAGCAGCTTAGTGGCCGGGGCCGGGGAGCTGTTTTTT,CASSLVAGAGELFF
TRBJ1-1,TRBV7-9,.,.,TGTGCCACCCTGGCGGGACTAGCGGGCAATGAAGCTTTCTTT,CATLAGLAGNEAFF
TRBJ2-7,TRBV15,many,TRBD2,TGTGCCACCAGCAGACGTGCAACTAGCGGGAGTTACGAGCAGTACTTC,CATSRRATSGSYEQYF
TRBJ2-7,TRBV10-3,.,TRBD2,TGTGCCATCAGTGAGGGGGTACTAGCGGGATACGAGCAGTACTTC,CAISEGVLAGYEQYF
TRBJ2-5,TRBV10-3,.,TRBD1,TGTGCCTCAAGAACAGGGGTAACAGAGACCCAGTACTTC,CASRTGVTETQYF
TRBJ2-5,TRBV9,.,TRBD2,TGTGCCAGCACCCCAGGGACTAGCGGGCCGGTAGAGACCCAGTACTTC,CASTPGTSGPVETQYF
TRBJ1-2,TRBV20-1,.,TRBD1,TGCAGTGCTAAAGGGATGGACAGGTTGGGCTACACCTTC,CSAKGMDRLGYTF
TRBJ1-1,TRBV3-1,many,.,TGTGCCAGCAGCCAAGTCGGGTCGAACACTGAAGCTTTCTTT,CASSQVGSNTEAFF
TRBJ1-1,TRBV12-3/TRBV12-4,.,.,TGTGCCAGCACCGACCGGAGGGGCACTGAAGCTTTCTTT,CASTDRRGTEAFF
TRBJ1-3,TRBV7-8,.,.,TGTGCCAGCAGCTTAAGTATCGGGGATAACACCATATATTTT,CASSLSIGDNTIYF
TRBJ1-1,TRBV20-1,.,.,TGCAGTGCCAGGAGAGGGACAGCTTTCTTT,CSARRGTAFF
TRBJ2-7,TRBV7-2,.,.,TGTGCCACCAGCAGAGATATTGGCTACGAGCAGTACTTC,CATSRDIGYEQYF
TRBJ1-2,TRBV7-9,many,.,TGTGCCAGCAGCTTAACAGGAGCCTATGGCTACACCTTC,CASSLTGAYGYTF
TRBJ1-6,TRBV2,.,.,TGTGCCAGCAGTGGAGGCAGGGTTCACTTT,CASSGGRVHF
TRBJ2-7,TRBV9,many,.,TGTGCCAGCAGCGTAGGCCTAGCCAGCTACGAGCAGTACTTC,CASSVGLASYEQYF
TRBJ2-5,TRBV20-1,.,.,TGCAGTGCTAGAGATCCGAGGGGCGGACAAGAGACCCAGTACTTC,CSARDPRGGQETQYF
TRBJ2-2,TRBV7-2,.,.,TGTGCCAGCAGCTTAGGGCAGGGGGGCTACACCGGGGAGCTGTTTTTT,CASSLGQGGYTGELFF
TRBJ1-6,TRBV3-1,many,.,TGTGCCAGCAGCCTCGGGACGGAAAATTCACCCCTCCACTTT,CASSLGTENSPLHF